The source of this TCR beta chain is a study of T cells after yellow fever vaccination. Germline values: CDR1 SGHTA, CDR2 FQGNSA. V was cut by 0 bases and J by 7 bases, with 16 bases left in between. This CDR3 spans 16 amino acids. Ten or more counts support this clonotype. Template switching with 5'RACE generated the TCR cDNA and added a universal primer site and UMIs. TCRdb ran MiXCR on the 5' RACE reads and lists one entry per CDR3 protein. The data hold hundreds of thousands of distinct CDR3 sequences, with roughly 10% observed a single time. The genes are TRBV7-2 and TRBJ2-1; tentative D call: TRBD2 (7 bases). The sample in question was PBMCs, obtained on the day of the first yellow fever vaccination. This TCR was sampled from a man between 18 and 35 years old who received the YFV17D yellow fever vaccine. CDR3: CASSLALRGGANEQFF. The CDR3 region has the DNA TGTGCCAGCAGCTTAGCGTTGAGGGGGGGAGCAAATGAGCAGTTCTTC.